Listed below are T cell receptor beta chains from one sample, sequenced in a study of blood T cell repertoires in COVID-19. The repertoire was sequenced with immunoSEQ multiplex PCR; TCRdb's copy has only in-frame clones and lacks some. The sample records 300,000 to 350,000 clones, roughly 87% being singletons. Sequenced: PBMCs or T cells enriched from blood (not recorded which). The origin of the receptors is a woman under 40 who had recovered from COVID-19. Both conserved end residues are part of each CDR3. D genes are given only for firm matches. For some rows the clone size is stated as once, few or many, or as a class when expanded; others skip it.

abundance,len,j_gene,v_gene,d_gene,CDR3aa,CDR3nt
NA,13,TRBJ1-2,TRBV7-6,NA,CASSQLQGRGYTF,TGTGCCAGCAGCCAATTACAGGGTCGGGGCTACACCTTC
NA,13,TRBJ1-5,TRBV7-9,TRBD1,CASSLGTDQPQHF,TGTGCCAGCAGCCTAGGGACAGATCAGCCCCAGCATTTT
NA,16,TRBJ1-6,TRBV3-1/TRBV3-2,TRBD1,CASSQDETGDNSPLHF,TGTGCCAGCAGCCAAGACGAGACAGGGGATAATTCACCCCTCCACTTT
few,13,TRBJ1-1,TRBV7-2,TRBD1,CASSKQGDTEAFF,TGTGCCAGCAGCAAACAGGGGGACACTGAAGCTTTCTTT
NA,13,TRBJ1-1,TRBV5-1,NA,CASRRTADTEAFF,TGCGCCAGCAGACGGACAGCAGACACTGAAGCTTTCTTT
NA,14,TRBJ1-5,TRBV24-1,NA,CATSDLQGSQPQHF,TGTGCCACCAGTGATTTGCAGGGAAGTCAGCCCCAGCATTTT
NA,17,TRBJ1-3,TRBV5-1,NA,CASSLGRSRISGNTIYF,TGCGCCAGCAGCTTGGGCCGGTCCAGGATCTCTGGAAACACCATATATTTT
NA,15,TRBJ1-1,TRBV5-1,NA,CASSPTQGLNTEAFF,TGCGCCAGCAGCCCGACCCAGGGATTGAACACTGAAGCTTTCTTT
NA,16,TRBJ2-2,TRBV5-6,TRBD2,CASSLGGSPNTGELFF,TGTGCCAGCAGCTTGGGCGGGAGTCCGAACACCGGGGAGCTGTTTTTT
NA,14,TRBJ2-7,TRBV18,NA,CASSPAGLSYEQYF,TGTGCCAGCTCACCAGCGGGACTGAGCTACGAGCAGTACTTC
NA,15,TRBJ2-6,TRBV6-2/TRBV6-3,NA,CASSFQGSGANVLTF,TGTGCCAGCAGTTTCCAGGGGTCGGGGGCCAACGTCCTGACTTTC
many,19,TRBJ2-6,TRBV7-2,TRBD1,CASPSPRDRGHSGANVLTF,TGTGCCAGCCCCTCACCCAGGGACAGGGGTCACTCTGGGGCCAACGTCCTGACTTTC
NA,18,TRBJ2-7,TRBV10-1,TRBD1,CASSEGTGSRLGSYEQYF,TGCGCCAGCAGTGAAGGGACAGGGTCTCGTTTGGGTTCCTACGAGCAGTACTTC
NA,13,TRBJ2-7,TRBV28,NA,CASIPANGFEQYF,TGTGCCAGCATACCCGCGAACGGGTTCGAGCAGTACTTC
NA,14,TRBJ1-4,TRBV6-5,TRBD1,CASSPDRGGEKLFF,TGTGCCAGCAGCCCGGACAGGGGGGGTGAAAAACTGTTTTTT
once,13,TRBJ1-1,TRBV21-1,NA,CASSRAWNTEAFF,TGTGCCAGCAGCCGAGCGTGGAACACTGAAGCTTTCTTT
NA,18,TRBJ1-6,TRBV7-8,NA,CASSPILTGSSYNSPLHF,TGTGCCAGCAGCCCCATATTAACAGGGAGCTCCTATAATTCACCCCTCCACTTT
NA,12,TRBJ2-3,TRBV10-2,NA,CASSEFLDTQYF,TGCGCCAGCAGTGAGTTCTTGGATACGCAGTATTTT
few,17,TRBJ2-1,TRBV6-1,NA,CASSETRGGVSYNEQFF,TGTGCCAGCAGTGAAACGAGGGGGGGCGTCTCCTACAATGAGCAGTTCTTC
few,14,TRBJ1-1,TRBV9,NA,CASSVGLGNTEAFF,TGTGCCAGCAGCGTAGGACTCGGAAACACTGAAGCTTTCTTT
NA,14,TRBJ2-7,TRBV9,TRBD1,CASSVDQGVYEQYF,TGTGCCAGCAGCGTAGATCAGGGGGTGTACGAGCAGTACTTC
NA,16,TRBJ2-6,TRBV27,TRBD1,CASSWTGPSGANVLTF,TGTGCCAGCAGTTGGACAGGTCCCTCTGGGGCCAACGTCCTGACTTTC
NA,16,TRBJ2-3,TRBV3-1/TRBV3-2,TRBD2,CASSETSGELGDTQYF,TGTGCCAGCAGCGAGACTAGCGGGGAGCTAGGTGACACGCAGTATTTT
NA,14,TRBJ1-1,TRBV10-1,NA,CASSDHGGNTEAFF,TGCGCCAGCAGTGATCACGGGGGGAACACTGAAGCTTTCTTT
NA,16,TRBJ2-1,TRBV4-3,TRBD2,CASSQVSGGPYNEQFF,TGCGCCAGCAGCCAGGTTAGCGGGGGTCCCTACAATGAGCAGTTCTTC
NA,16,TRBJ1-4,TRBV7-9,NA,CASSLPSGDLDGELFF,TGTGCCAGCAGCTTACCCTCCGGGGATTTAGATGGGGAACTGTTTTTT
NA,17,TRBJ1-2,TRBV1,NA,CTSSQNPGQGPNYGYTF,TGCACCAGCAGCCAAAACCCGGGACAGGGGCCTAACTATGGCTACACCTTC
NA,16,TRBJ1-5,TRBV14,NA,CASSQDQAGPNQPQHF,TGTGCCAGCAGCCAAGATCAGGCAGGTCCTAATCAGCCCCAGCATTTT
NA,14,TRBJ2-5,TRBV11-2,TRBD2,CASSLGSGGETQYF,TGTGCCAGCAGCTTAGGGTCCGGGGGGGAGACCCAGTACTTC
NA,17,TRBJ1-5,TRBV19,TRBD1,CASSPRPGQAFNQPQHF,TGTGCCAGTAGCCCTCGACCGGGACAGGCTTTCAATCAGCCCCAGCATTTT
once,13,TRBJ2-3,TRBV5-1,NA,CASSVSGADTQYF,TGCGCCAGCAGCGTGTCAGGGGCAGATACGCAGTATTTT
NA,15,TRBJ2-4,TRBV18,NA,CASSPQGQALNIQYF,TGTGCCAGCTCACCACAGGGGCAGGCCTTGAACATTCAGTACTTC
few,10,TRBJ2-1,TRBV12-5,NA,CLRLATEQFF,TGTCTCAGATTAGCGACCGAGCAGTTCTTC
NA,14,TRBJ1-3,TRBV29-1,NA,CSVQGKNSGNTIYF,TGCAGCGTTCAGGGGAAAAACTCTGGAAACACCATATATTTT
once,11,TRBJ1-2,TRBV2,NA,CASRTAYGYTF,TGTGCCAGCAGAACAGCCTATGGCTACACCTTC
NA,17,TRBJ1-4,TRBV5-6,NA,CASSLFAGLRSNEKLFF,TGTGCCAGCAGCTTGTTTGCAGGGCTACGTTCTAATGAAAAACTGTTTTTT
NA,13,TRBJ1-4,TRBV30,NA,CAWAWQTNEKLFF,TGTGCCTGGGCTTGGCAGACTAATGAAAAACTGTTTTTT
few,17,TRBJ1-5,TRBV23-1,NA,CASSQSGGQYSNQPQHF,TGCGCCAGCAGTCAATCGGGGGGTCAGTATAGCAATCAGCCCCAGCATTTT
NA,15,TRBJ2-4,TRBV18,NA,CASSPRTQAKNIQYF,TGTGCCAGCTCACCACGGACACAAGCCAAAAACATTCAGTACTTC
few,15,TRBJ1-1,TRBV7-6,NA,CASNCPRPDSTEAFF,TGTGCCAGCAACTGCCCCCGCCCTGACTCCACGGAAGCTTTCTTT
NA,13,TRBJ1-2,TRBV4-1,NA,CASSQEGRGGYTF,TGCGCCAGCAGCCAAGAAGGGAGGGGTGGCTACACCTTC
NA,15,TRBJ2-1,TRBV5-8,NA,CASDYGSVAYNEQFF,TGTGCCAGCGATTACGGGAGTGTCGCCTACAATGAGCAGTTCTTC
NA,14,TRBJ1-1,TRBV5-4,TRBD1,CASSRTGMNTEAFF,TGTGCCAGCAGCCGGACAGGGATGAACACTGAAGCTTTCTTT
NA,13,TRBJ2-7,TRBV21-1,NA,CASPGQGAYEQYF,TGTGCCAGCCCGGGACAGGGGGCCTACGAGCAGTACTTC
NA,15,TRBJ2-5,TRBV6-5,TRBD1,CASSHGTVAQETQYF,TGTGCCAGCAGTCATGGGACAGTAGCACAAGAGACCCAGTACTTC
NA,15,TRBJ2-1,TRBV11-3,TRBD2,CASSLGGGNNNEQFF,TGTGCCAGCAGCTTAGGCGGGGGGAACAACAATGAGCAGTTCTTC
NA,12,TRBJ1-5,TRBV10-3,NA,CAASGSNQPQHF,TGTGCCGCTTCAGGTAGCAATCAGCCCCAGCATTTT
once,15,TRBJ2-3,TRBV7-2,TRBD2,CASSLVLAGGLTQYF,TGTGCCAGCAGCTTAGTGCTAGCGGGGGGTCTCACGCAGTATTTT
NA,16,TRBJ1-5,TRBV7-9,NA,CASSPRNFGGNQPQHF,TGTGCCAGCAGCCCCCGTAATTTCGGGGGCAATCAGCCCCAGCATTTT
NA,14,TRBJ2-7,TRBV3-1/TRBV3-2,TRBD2,CASSQVASGGFQYF,TGTGCCAGCAGCCAAGTGGCTAGCGGGGGGTTCCAGTACTTC
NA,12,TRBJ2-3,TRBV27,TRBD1,CASSPRDSPLDF,TGTGCCAGCAGTCCTAGGGACAGCCCCCTGGATTTT
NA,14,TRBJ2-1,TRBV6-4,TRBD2,CASSDPSGGNEQFF,TGTGCCAGCAGTGACCCTAGCGGGGGCAATGAGCAGTTCTTC